Each of the 16 T cell receptor beta chains below was sequenced from the same sample in a study of CXCR3-negative and CXCR3-positive naive CD8 T cells. The TRB libraries of cDNA were built by UMI-labeled 5' RACE. TCRdb re-called the 5' RACE reads, yielding one record per CDR3 amino acid sequence without DNA. This repertoire comprises 45,000 to 65,000 distinct CDR3 sequences; its ten largest clones make up approximately 1.4%. Specimen: naive CXCR3- CD8+ T cells from blood. The subset was: CD45RO-CCR7+CD27+CD95- naive CD8+ T cells lacking CXCR3 (TNR3-). The origin of the receptors is a human donor in good health. Some clones in this sample may be carry-over from other donors' samples.

The rearrangement links TRBV6-5 to TRBJ1-1. Germline-derived CDR1 and CDR2 are MNHEY and SVGAGI. The CDR3 runs to 14 residues. CDR3 amino acids: CASRTGMYDTEAFF.

CDR3 region: CSVYGQGGSSYNEQFF. The rearrangement joins TRBV29-1 to TRBJ2-1; the TCRdb call, TRBD1, lacks DNA for checking. The CDR3 runs to 16 residues. Germline assignment: CDR1 SQVTM and CDR2 ANQGSEA.

The chain carries TRBV6-2 or TRBV6-3 and TRBJ1-3. The CDR3 totals 18 residues. Germline V gene lookup returns CDR1 MNHEY and CDR2 SVGEGT. The CDR3 protein is CASSYTAGTAVSGNTIYF.

The CDR3 here is CASSLSPADTQYF. The rearrangement uses TRBV28 and TRBJ2-3; TCRdb selects TRBD1, and the lack of DNA leaves this call unchecked. The CDR3 totals 13 residues. Germline V gene data show CDR1 as MDHEN and CDR2 as SYDVKM.

This chain uses TRBV12-3 or TRBV12-4 with TRBJ2-3; the TCRdb call, TRBD2, lacks DNA for checking. This CDR3 region has 18 residues. CDR3 residues: CASSSRTSGGTSTDTQYF.

The chain links TRBV6-4 to TRBJ2-2. CDR3 length: 13 amino acids. CDR1 and CDR2 from the germline V gene are MRHNA and SNTAGT. The CDR3 reads CASSDSYTGELFF.

The V call is TRBV5-8, the J call TRBJ2-1. The CDR3 covers 11 residues. Germline V gene lookup returns CDR1 SGHTS and CDR2 YDEGEE. The CDR3 sequence is CASSPTNEQFF. Drawing the rest from reference TRBV5-8 and TRBJ2-1, the complete variable domain is EAGVTQSPTHLIKTRGQQATLRCSPISGHTSVYWYQQALGLGLQFLLWYDEGEERNRGNFPPRFSGRQFPNYSSELNVNALELEDSALYLCASSPTNEQFFGPGTRLTVL.

The CDR3 spells CASTPGGTLPEAFF. The chain has TRBV27 and TRBJ1-1; TCRdb names TRBD1, which stays unverified in the absence of DNA. The CDR3 loop spans 14 amino acids. Per the germline V gene, CDR1 is MNHEY and CDR2 is SMNVEV (reference sequence).

The chain couples TRBV4-3 to TRBJ2-7. The V gene's germline CDR1 is LGHNA and CDR2 YSLEER. CDR3 length: 15 residues. The CDR3 reads CASSQAYQSSYEQYF.

The chain carries TRBV7-9 and TRBJ1-2. The germline V gene encodes CDR1 SEHNR and CDR2 FQNEAQ (reference sequence). The CDR3 consists of 15 residues. The chain's CDR3 is CASSLGAGYDYGYTF.

CDR3 residues: CSARDGDKAYGYTF. This chain links TRBV20-1 with TRBJ1-2. This CDR3 is built from 14 residues. Germline V gene sequence: CDR1 DFQATT, CDR2 SNEGSKA (reference sequence).

The chain employs TRBV11-3 and TRBJ2-1; TCRdb proposes TRBD1, but this gene call is untestable without DNA. The CDR3 is 14 amino acids. Germline CDR1 is SGHNT and CDR2 is YENEEA. CDR3: CASSVTGTANEQFF.

The J gene is TRBJ2-2, the V gene TRBV29-1. The germline V gene has CDR1 SQVTM and CDR2 ANQGSEA. CDR3 length equals 11 residues. This CDR3 is CSVVGLGELFF.

The chain combines TRBV4-3 with TRBJ1-4. This CDR3 is built from 15 residues. The germline V gene encodes CDR1 LGHNA and CDR2 YSLEER. The CDR3 here is CASSQDGATNEKLFF.

CDR3 residues: CASSLLGGMPNTEAFF. The rearrangement uses TRBV5-1 and TRBJ1-1; TCRdb's D gene call, TRBD1, goes unchecked for lack of DNA. The CDR3 contains 16 residues. Germline V gene sequence: CDR1 SGHRS, CDR2 YFSETQ.

V usage is TRBV24-1 and J usage is TRBJ2-2. This CDR3 has 12 residues. Germline V gives CDR1 KGHDR, CDR2 SFDVKD. CDR3 sequence reads: CATRQHTGELFF.